The present T cell receptor (beta chain) was sequenced within a study of CD8+ T cells in alopecia areata (dated by TCRdb to the late 2010s). Describing the broader study: In both human patients and the C3H/HeJ mouse model, the study applied high-throughput TCRbeta sequencing to look at T cell clonal expansion in alopecia areata. immunoSEQ multiplex PCR using 35 Vbeta forward primers and 13 Jbeta reverse primers was used to amplify TCRbeta CDR3 regions. RNA came from the PAXgene miRNA kit for fixed scalp, the miRNeasy kit for PBMCs, and the RNeasy kit for mouse skin. Scalp clonality was compared across normal scalp (n=4), patchy alopecia areata scalp (n=8), and alopecia totalis/universalis scalp (n=8). Human TCRbeta sequencing covered scalp tissue and sorted CD4+ and CD8+ peripheral blood T cells from patchy and totalis/universalis alopecia areata patients and healthy controls.

Library generation was performed with the immunoSEQ multiplex PCR assay. RNA was extracted from all samples and reverse transcribed into cDNA as template for TCR sequencing. First-strand cDNA was synthesized with SuperScript III using a 2:1 mix of oligo-dT and random hexamers. A synthetic immune receptor repertoire was used to assess amplification bias, and residual bias was removed computationally. The paper's data handling went like this. Raw reads were preprocessed to remove errors, and CDR3 was defined by IMGT conventions from the conserved cysteine to phenylalanine. Clonality was computed by normalizing Shannon entropy by log2 of the number of productive unique TCRs and subtracting the result from 1. Whether each scalp clone was CD4 or CD8 was inferred by checking scalp TCRbeta sequences against the CD4 and CD8 repertoires from sorted blood. Sourced from immuneACCESS, this table was stored by TCRdb with only in-frame sequences that have V and J called. A share of the clones is absent; for the studies checked, an unresolved V gene accounts for under half, and the remainder has no known explanation. Clonal size and the V and J genes are those of that table, whereas D and trimming came from the DNA. The sample table lists some 110,000 clones, about 61% of them with a count of one. The ten largest clones take up approximately 2.8% of the sample.

Broad study findings and their caveats: Compared with normal scalp, lesional scalp had higher clonality and more expanded CD8+ clones, particularly in alopecia totalis/universalis, a pattern that suggests antigenic drive. TCR sequences shared between patients were less clear than in mice, possibly partly because of HLA diversity in the patient population. Scalp TCR repertoire analysis is complicated because resident alphabeta T cells in normal human skin are also sequenced, whereas mouse skin is dominated by gammadelta T cells.

With respect to this clone: No cognate antigen has been identified for it. Base quality data are lacking; no much larger clone is found one base away. This sample also contains other DNA sequences that code for the same CDR3.

PBMCs were separated by density centrifugation and stained for CD3, CD4 and CD8, after which CD4+ and CD8+ T cells were sorted on a FACSAria. Scalp biopsies and blood samples were obtained from unaffected controls. The clonotype comes from a human donor in good health. Sequenced material: CD4+ T cells sorted from blood.

The CDR3 protein: CSVGESDTQYF. The nucleotide sequence reads TGCAGCGTTGGCGAATCAGATACGCAGTATTTT. The V and J segments used are TRBV29-1 and TRBJ2-3, with the D gene not clear enough to name. From the cysteine up to the phenylalanine, the CDR3 has a length of 11 residues. Only CDR3 DNA is held: 33 bases, read in frame from base 1. The junction carries 6 bases between V and J, which are trimmed by 4 bases and 4 bases respectively. The germline V gene specifies SQVTM as CDR1 and ANQGSEA as CDR2.